This T cell receptor (beta chain) was profiled in a study of breast tumors, draining lymph nodes, adjacent tissues. Regarding the study as a whole: The lymph node origin of tumor T cells was framed as consistent with a hypothesis, not demonstrated. Luminal-like breast cancer showed significantly greater tumor-nontumor repertoire similarity than basal-like breast cancer did. Findings are consistent with lymph node origin and intratumoral expansion of most tumor T cells. Tumor repertoires ranked between lymph nodes and nontumor tissue in diversity, with V and J gene preferences.

Germline values: CDR1 MNHEY, CDR2 SVGEGT. V lost 2 bases and J lost 5, with 18 bases in between. The CDR3 consists of 16 residues. This clonotype was seen a few times. The antigen is not known. Via MiXCR, TCRdb re-called the multiplex PCR reads, giving one row per CDR3 protein. Of around 110,000 distinct CDR3 sequences in the sample, 30% were seen once. Axillary draining lymph nodes of breast cancer patients supplied the node samples. This TCR was sampled from a female donor with breast cancer. Some clones in this sample may be carry-over from other donors' samples. The chain employs TRBV6-2 or TRBV6-3 and TRBJ1-1, with D hard to call. The sequenced material came from axillary lymph node tissue. The CDR3 DNA reads as TGTGCCAGCAGTTACCTACGAAGGGAGAGAAGGACTGAAGCTTTCTTT. It yields the protein CASSYLRRERRTEAFF.